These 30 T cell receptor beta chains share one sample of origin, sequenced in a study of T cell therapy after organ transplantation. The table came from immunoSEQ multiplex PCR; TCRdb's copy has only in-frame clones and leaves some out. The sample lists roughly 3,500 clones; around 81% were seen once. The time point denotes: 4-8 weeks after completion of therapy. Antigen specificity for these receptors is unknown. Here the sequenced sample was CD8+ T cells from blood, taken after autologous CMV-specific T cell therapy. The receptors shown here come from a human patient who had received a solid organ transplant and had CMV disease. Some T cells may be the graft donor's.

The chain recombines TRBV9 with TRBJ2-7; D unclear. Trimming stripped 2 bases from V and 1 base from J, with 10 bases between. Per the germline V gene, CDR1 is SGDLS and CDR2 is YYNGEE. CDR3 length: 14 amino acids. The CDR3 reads CASSVGADSYEQYF. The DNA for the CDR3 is TGTGCCAGCAGCGTCGGCGCAGATTCCTACGAGCAGTACTTC.

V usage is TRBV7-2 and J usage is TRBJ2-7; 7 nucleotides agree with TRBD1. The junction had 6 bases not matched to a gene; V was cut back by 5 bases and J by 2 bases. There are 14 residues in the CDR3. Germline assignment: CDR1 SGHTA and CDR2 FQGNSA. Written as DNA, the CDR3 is TGTGCCAGCAGCCCGCTTGGACAGGCCTACGAGCAGTACTTC. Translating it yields CASSPLGQAYEQYF.

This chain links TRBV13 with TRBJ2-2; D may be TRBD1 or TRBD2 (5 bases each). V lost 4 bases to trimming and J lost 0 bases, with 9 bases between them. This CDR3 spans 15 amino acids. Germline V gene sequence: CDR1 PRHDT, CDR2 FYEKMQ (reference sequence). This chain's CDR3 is CASSSGTSNTGELFF. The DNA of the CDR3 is TGTGCCAGCAGCTCCGGGACCTCGAACACCGGGGAGCTGTTTTTT.

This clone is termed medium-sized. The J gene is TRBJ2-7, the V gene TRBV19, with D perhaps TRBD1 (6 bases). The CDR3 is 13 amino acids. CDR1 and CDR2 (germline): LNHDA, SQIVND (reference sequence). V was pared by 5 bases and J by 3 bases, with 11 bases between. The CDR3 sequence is CASSAGDHYEQYF. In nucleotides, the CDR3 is TGTGCCAGTAGTGCAGGGGACCACTACGAGCAGTACTTC.

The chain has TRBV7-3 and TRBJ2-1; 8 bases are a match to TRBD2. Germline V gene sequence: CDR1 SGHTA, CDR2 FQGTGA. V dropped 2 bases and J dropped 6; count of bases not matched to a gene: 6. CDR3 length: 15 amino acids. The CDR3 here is CASSLGLALVNEQFF. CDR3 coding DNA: TGTGCCAGCAGCTTAGGACTAGCATTGGTCAATGAGCAGTTCTTC.

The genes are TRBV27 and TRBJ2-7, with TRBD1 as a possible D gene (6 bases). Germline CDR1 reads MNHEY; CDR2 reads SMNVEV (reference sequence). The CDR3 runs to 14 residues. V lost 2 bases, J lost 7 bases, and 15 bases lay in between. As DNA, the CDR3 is TGTGCCAGCAGTTTAGGGGGCGGTTCTGGGGAGCAGTACTTC. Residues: CASSLGGGSGEQYF.

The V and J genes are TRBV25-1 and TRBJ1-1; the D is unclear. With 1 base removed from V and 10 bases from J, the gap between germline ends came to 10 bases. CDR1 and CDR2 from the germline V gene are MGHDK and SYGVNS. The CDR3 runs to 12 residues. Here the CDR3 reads CASSELSGGAFF. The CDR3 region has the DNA TGTGCCAGCAGTGAATTATCGGGTGGAGCTTTCTTT.

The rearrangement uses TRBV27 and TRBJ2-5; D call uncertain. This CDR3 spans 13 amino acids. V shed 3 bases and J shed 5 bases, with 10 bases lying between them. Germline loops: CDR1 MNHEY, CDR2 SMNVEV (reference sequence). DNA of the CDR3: TGTGCCAGCAGTTTCATTAATGGGGAGACCCAGTACTTC. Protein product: CASSFINGETQYF.

CDR3 amino acids: CASVAAWEGGDEQYF. The CDR3 DNA follows: TGTGCCAGCGTGGCCGCCTGGGAGGGAGGGGACGAGCAGTACTTC. This chain connects TRBV28 to TRBJ2-7; TRBD2 matches at 7 bases. The germline gives CDR1 MDHEN, CDR2 SYDVKM. Trimming removed 8 bases from V and 5 bases from J; junction bases left unmatched: 15. The CDR3 length is 15 residues. Complete variable domain (other parts from reference TRBV28 and TRBJ2-7): DVKVTQSSRYLVKRTGEKVFLECVQDMDHENMFWYRQDPGLGLRLIYFSYDVKMKEKGDIPEGYSVSREKKERFSLILESASTNQTSMYLCASVAAWEGGDEQYFGPGTRLTVT.

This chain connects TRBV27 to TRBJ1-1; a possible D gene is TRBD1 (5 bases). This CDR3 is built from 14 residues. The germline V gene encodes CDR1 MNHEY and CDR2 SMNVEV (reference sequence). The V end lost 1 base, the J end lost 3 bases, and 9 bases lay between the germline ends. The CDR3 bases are TGTGCCAGCAGTTTATGGGGGTTGGACACTGAAGCTTTCTTT. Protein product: CASSLWGLDTEAFF.

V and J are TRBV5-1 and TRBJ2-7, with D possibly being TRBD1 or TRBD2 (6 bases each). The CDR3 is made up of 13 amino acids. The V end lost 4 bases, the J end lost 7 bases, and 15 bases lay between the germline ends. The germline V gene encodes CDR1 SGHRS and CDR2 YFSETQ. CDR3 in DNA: TGCGCCAGCAGCCAACGAACAGGGAGGGAGCAGTACTTC. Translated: CASSQRTGREQYF.

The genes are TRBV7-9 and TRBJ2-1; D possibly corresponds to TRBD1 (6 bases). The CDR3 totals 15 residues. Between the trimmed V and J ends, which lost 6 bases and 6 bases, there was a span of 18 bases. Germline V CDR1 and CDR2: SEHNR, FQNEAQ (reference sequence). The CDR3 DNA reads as TGTGCCAGCAGTGGTCAGGGGCCGATGGGCAATGAGCAGTTCTTC. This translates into CASSGQGPMGNEQFF. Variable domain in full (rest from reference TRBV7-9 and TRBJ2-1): DTGVSQNPRHKITKRGQNVTFRCDPISEHNRLYWYRQTLGQGPEFLTYFQNEAQLEKSRLLSDRFSAERPKGSFSTLEIQRTEQGDSAMYLCASSGQGPMGNEQFFGPGTRLTVL.

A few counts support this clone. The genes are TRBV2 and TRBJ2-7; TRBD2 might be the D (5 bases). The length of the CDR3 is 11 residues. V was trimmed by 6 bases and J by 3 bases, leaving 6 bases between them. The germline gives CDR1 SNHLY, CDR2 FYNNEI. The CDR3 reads CASSGLYEQYF. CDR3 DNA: TGTGCCAGCAGCGGACTCTACGAGCAGTACTTC.

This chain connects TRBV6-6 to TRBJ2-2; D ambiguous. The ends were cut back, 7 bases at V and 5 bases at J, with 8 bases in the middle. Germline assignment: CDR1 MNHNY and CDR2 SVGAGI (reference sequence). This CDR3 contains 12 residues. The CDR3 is CASIRDTGELFF. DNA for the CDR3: TGTGCCAGCATTAGGGATACCGGGGAGCTGTTTTTT.

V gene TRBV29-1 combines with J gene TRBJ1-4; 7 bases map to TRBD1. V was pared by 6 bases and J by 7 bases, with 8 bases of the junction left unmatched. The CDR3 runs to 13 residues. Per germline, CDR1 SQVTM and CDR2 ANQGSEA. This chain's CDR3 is CSVFDRESEKLFF. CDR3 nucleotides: TGCAGCGTCTTTGACAGGGAGTCTGAAAAACTGTTTTTT.

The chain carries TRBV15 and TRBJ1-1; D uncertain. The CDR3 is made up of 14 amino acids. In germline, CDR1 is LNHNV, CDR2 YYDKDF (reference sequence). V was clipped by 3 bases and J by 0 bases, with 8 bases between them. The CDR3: CATSSPQVNTEAFF. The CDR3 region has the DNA TGTGCCACCAGCAGCCCCCAGGTGAACACTGAAGCTTTCTTT.

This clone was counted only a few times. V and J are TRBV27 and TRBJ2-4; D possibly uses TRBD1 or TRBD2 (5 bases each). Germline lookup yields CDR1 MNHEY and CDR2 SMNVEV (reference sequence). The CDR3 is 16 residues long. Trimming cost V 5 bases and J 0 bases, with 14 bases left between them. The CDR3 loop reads CASSTWGILAKNIQYF. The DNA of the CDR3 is TGTGCCAGCAGTACATGGGGGATTCTAGCCAAAAACATTCAGTACTTC.

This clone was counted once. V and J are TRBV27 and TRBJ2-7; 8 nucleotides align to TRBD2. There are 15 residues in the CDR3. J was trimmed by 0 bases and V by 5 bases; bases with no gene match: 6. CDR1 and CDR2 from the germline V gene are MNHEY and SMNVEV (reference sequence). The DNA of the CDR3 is TGTGCCAGCAGTACTTTAGCGGGGACCTCCTACGAGCAGTACTTC. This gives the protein CASSTLAGTSYEQYF.

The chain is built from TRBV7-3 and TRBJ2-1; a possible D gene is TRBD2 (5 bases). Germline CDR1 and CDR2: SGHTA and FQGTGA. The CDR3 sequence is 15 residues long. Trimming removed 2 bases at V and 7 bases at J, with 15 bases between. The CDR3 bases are TGTGCCAGCAGCTTATCTCCGGCGGGTGGAAATGAGCAGTTCTTC. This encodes CASSLSPAGGNEQFF.

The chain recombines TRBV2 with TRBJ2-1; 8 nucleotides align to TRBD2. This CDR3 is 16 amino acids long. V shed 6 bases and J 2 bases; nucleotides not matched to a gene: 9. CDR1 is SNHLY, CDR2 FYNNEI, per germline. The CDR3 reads CASSEISGDTYNEQFF. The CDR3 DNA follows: TGTGCCAGCAGCGAGATTAGCGGGGATACCTACAATGAGCAGTTCTTC.

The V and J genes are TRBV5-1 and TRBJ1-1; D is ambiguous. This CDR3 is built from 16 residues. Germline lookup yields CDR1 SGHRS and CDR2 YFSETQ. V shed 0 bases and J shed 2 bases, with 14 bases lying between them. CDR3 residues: CASSLDKVRLNTEAFF. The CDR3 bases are TGCGCCAGCAGCTTGGACAAGGTCAGGCTAAACACTGAAGCTTTCTTT.

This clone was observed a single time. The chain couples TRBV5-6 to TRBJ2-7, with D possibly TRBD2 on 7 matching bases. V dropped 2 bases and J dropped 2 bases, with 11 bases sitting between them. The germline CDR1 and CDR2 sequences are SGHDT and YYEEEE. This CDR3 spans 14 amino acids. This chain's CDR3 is CASSFAGATYEQYF. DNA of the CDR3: TGTGCCAGCAGCTTCGCGGGGGCTACCTACGAGCAGTACTTC.

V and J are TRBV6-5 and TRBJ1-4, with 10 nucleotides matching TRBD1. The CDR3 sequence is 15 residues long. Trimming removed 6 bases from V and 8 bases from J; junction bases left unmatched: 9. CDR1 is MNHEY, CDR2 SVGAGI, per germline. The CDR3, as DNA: TGTGCCAGCAGCTCTACCCGGACAGGGGGAGAAAAACTGTTTTTT. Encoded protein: CASSSTRTGGEKLFF.

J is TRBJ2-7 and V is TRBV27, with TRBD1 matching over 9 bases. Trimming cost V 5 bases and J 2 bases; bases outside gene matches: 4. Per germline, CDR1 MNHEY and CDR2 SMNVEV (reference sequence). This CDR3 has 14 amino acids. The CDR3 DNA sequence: TGTGCCAGCAGTCCCGGGACAGGGCCCTACGAGCAGTACTTC. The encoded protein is CASSPGTGPYEQYF.

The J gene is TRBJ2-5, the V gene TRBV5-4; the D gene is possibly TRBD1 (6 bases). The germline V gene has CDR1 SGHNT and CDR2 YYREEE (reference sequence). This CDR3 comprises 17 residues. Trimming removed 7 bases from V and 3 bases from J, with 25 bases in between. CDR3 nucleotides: TGTGCCAGCCGACCTTGGGGGCTCGGCCTTGATAAAGAGACCCAGTACTTC. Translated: CASRPWGLGLDKETQYF. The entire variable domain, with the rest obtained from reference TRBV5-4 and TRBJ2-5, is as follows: ETGVTQSPTHLIKTRGQQVTLRCSSQSGHNTVSWYQQALGQGPQFIFQYYREEENGRGNFPPRFSGLQFPNYSSELNVNALELDDSALYLCASRPWGLGLDKETQYFGPGTRLLVL.

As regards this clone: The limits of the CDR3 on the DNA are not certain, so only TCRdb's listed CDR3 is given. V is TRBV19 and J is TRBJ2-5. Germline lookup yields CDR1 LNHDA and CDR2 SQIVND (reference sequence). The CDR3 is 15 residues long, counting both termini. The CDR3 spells CASTSGSGGGETQYF.

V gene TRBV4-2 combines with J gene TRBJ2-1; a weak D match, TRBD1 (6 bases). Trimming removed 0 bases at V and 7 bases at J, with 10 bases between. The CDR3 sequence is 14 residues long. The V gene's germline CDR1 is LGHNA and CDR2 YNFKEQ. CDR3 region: CASSQEDSLNEQFF. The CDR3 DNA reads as TGTGCCAGCAGCCAAGAGGACAGCCTTAATGAGCAGTTCTTC.

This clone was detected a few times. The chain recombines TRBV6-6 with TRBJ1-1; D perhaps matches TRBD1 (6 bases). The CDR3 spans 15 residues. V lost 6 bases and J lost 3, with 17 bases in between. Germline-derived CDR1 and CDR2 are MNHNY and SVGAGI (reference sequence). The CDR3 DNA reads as TGTGCCAGCAGCACAGGGCGCACCTCGTACACTGAAGCTTTCTTT. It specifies CASSTGRTSYTEAFF.

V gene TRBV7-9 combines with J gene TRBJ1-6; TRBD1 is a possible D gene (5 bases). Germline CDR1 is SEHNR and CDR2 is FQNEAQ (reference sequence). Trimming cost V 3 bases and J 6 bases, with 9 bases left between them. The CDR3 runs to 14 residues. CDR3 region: CASSFPGPNSPLHF. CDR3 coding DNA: TGTGCCAGCAGCTTCCCGGGACCTAATTCACCCCTCCACTTT.

The CDR3 loop is CASSMRGPYGYTF. The CDR3 nucleotides read TGTGCCAGTAGTATGCGGGGTCCCTATGGCTACACCTTC. The rearrangement links TRBV19 to TRBJ1-2; D ambiguous. Germline-derived CDR1 and CDR2 are LNHDA and SQIVND (reference sequence). Trimming took off 3 bases at V and 4 bases at J, with 9 bases between the two ends. The CDR3 spans 13 residues.